The T cell receptor beta chain under discussion was sequenced for a study of T cell responses to AZD1222 COVID-19 vaccine. The study, taken as a whole, reports: Across spike, vaccine-associated CD4 TCRs were found, dominant at 160-218 and 743-854.

Here immunoSEQ multiplex PCR was the method, and the copy in TCRdb shows in-frame clones only, minus some. The sample lists 86,000 or so clones, 80% to 95% occurring once. Comments on this clone: Its antigen is currently unknown.

The CDR3 sequence is 14 residues long. V lost 4 bases, J lost 5 bases, and 15 bases lay in between. Germline V gene sequence: CDR1 SGHNT, CDR2 YYREEE (reference sequence). The sample in question was peripheral blood, obtained on day 0 of MenACWY control vaccination. V and J are TRBV5-4 and TRBJ2-5; the D is unclear. This clonotype originated in an adult in good health. Here the CDR3 DNA reads TGTGCCAGCAGCCCAGCTGGTCGGTTGGAGACCCAGTACTTC. As protein: CASSPAGRLETQYF.